The entry below describes one TCR beta chain. Each CDR3 protein is one row after TCRdb ran MiXCR on the RT-PCR reads. The sample includes about 570,000 distinct CDR3 sequences, 10% to 12% of them seen just once. J lost 7 bases, V lost 1 base, and 11 bases had no gene match. CDR1 and CDR2 (germline): LGHNA, YNFKEQ. CDR3 length equals 16 residues. The source of the sample is a study of response to subunit inactivated influenza vaccine. The same specimen was also included in a second study, on T cells expressing NK-cell markers. According to that study: Production of TCR beta cDNA relied on 5'RACE template switching with UMIs. Among eight sequenced donors, seven carried HCMV seropositivity while one was seronegative. Roughly six donors showed dominant NKG2C+ clonotypes comprising roughly 1.0-7.0% of their CD8+ T cells.

The source was PBMCs from blood, collected on the day of vaccination. This sequence was found in a middle-aged man who received an inactivated influenza vaccine. The chain has TRBV4-2 and TRBJ2-5; 8 nucleotides match TRBD2. CDR3 sequence (DNA): TGTGCCAGCAGCCAAGGGTCTTCGGGGGGGGCAGGGACCCAGTACTTC. Translation: CASSQGSSGGAGTQYF.